The 8 T cell receptor beta chains reported below all come from one sample, sequenced in a study of T cell changes during pregnancy in multiple sclerosis. Produced via immunoSEQ multiplex PCR; TCRdb's table is partial and in-frame only. The table includes fewer than 15,000 clones, 65% to 90% detected once. The sequencing used CD8+ T cells from peripheral blood mononuclear cells, collected in the first trimester of pregnancy. All receptors derive from a female donor with multiple sclerosis, enrolled in a pregnancy study.

This chain connects TRBV28 to TRBJ1-1; 7 bases map to TRBD1. CDR1 is MDHEN and CDR2 is SYDVKM in the germline V gene. V lost 5 bases and J lost 4; bases outside the gene matches: 10. This CDR3 has 15 residues. CDR3 coding DNA: TGTGCCAGCAGTAATCCTCGACAGGGACGCACTGAAGCTTTCTTT. This translates into CASSNPRQGRTEAFF. The full variable domain, rest sourced from reference TRBV28 and TRBJ1-1, is DVKVTQSSRYLVKRTGEKVFLECVQDMDHENMFWYRQDPGLGLRLIYFSYDVKMKEKGDIPEGYSVSREKKERFSLILESASTNQTSMYLCASSNPRQGRTEAFFGQGTRLTVV.

The count of this clone is one. The rearrangement links TRBV5-1 to TRBJ2-1, with a possible D match to TRBD2 (7 bases). With 5 bases removed from V and 0 bases from J, the gap between germline ends came to 9 bases. The CDR3 is 14 residues long. Germline lookup yields CDR1 SGHRS and CDR2 YFSETQ. The chain's CDR3 is CASRGGVSYNEQFF. In DNA, the CDR3 is TGCGCCAGCAGAGGGGGGGTCTCCTACAATGAGCAGTTCTTC. Complete variable domain (other parts from reference TRBV5-1 and TRBJ2-1): KAGVTQTPRYLIKTRGQQVTLSCSPISGHRSVSWYQQTPGQGLQFLFEYFSETQRNKGNFPGRFSGRQFSNSRSEMNVSTLELGDSALYLCASRGGVSYNEQFFGPGTRLTVL.

The chain recombines TRBV2 with TRBJ2-5; 9 bases are a match to TRBD2. CDR1 is SNHLY and CDR2 is FYNNEI in the germline V gene. The CDR3 runs 17 residues. The junction had 12 bases not matched to a gene; V was cut back by 2 bases and J by 5 bases. The CDR3 protein is CASSENVVAGVSETQYF. CDR3 DNA: TGTGCCAGCAGTGAAAATGTGGTAGCGGGAGTCTCGGAGACCCAGTACTTC.

Judged by abundance, this clone is hyperexpanded (1% or more). CDR3 loop: CASRYRQGPSYEQYF. CDR3 nucleotide sequence: TGCGCCAGCAGATACCGGCAGGGGCCCTCCTACGAGCAGTACTTC. The chain couples TRBV5-1 to TRBJ2-7; TRBD1 might be the D (6 bases). Germline CDR1 is SGHRS and CDR2 is YFSETQ. The CDR3 has 15 amino acids. V lost 5 bases and J lost 0, with 15 bases in between.

Only a few counts were recorded for this clone. The chain carries TRBV7-2 and TRBJ2-4; maybe TRBD2 (5 bases). CDR1 is SGHTA and CDR2 is FQGNSA in the germline V gene. The CDR3 runs to 12 residues. The V end was cut by 5 bases, the J end by 7 bases, with 9 bases between. The CDR3 loop reads CASSLEGNIQYF. In DNA, the CDR3 is TGTGCCAGCAGCCTCGAGGGCAACATTCAGTACTTC.

The chain's CDR3 is CASSAERTGDRGANEKLFF. The CDR3 DNA follows: TGTGCCAGCAGCGCTGAAAGGACAGGGGATCGTGGGGCTAATGAAAAACTGTTTTTT. This rearrangement joins TRBV7-9 to TRBJ1-4; 9 nucleotides align to TRBD1. The junction had 16 bases not matched to a gene; V was cut back by 5 bases and J by 3 bases. CDR3 length equals 19 residues. Per germline, CDR1 SEHNR and CDR2 FQNEAQ (reference sequence).

V is TRBV2 and J is TRBJ1-1, with TRBD1 as a possible D gene (5 bases). Germline loops: CDR1 SNHLY, CDR2 FYNNEI. V was pared by 6 bases and J by 5 bases, with 7 bases between. CDR3 size: 11 residues. For the CDR3, the DNA is TGTGCCAGCAGGGGGCGGACTGAAGCTTTCTTT. Translating it yields CASRGRTEAFF.

A single count supports this clone. V gene TRBV11-2 combines with J gene TRBJ2-7; D uncertain. The germline V and J ends were trimmed by 0 bases and 3 bases, with 9 bases remaining between them. Germline CDR1 and CDR2: SGHAT and FQNNGV. The CDR3 is made up of 14 amino acids. In nucleotides, the CDR3 is TGTGCCAGCAGCTTAGATCGAAGAGGCTACGAGCAGTACTTC. Translation: CASSLDRRGYEQYF. Looking up the rest from reference TRBV11-2 and TRBJ2-7 gives the full variable domain: EAGVAQSPRYKIIEKRQSVAFWCNPISGHATLYWYQQILGQGPKLLIQFQNNGVVDDSQLPKDRFSAERLKGVDSTLKIQPAKLEDSAVYLCASSLDRRGYEQYFGPGTRLTVT.